Listed below are T cell receptor beta chains from one sample, sequenced in a study of blood T cell repertoires in COVID-19. Clones were sequenced by immunoSEQ multiplex PCR, and TCRdb holds only the in-frame ones, with some missing. The sample shows under 250,000 clones, 65% to 90% of them seen only once. The sample was peripheral blood. These receptors all stem from a woman in her seventies with COVID-19, enrolled during active disease. Both conserved end residues are part of each CDR3. A D gene is named only where the DNA matches it firmly. Only part of the rows carry a size: once, few, many, or a class if the clone is expanded.

clone_size	d_call	j_call	v_call	cdr3_nt	cdr3_aa
.	TRBD2	TRBJ2-2	TRBV2	TGTGCCAGCGGACTAGCGGGGGGGCCCGCCACCGGGGAGCTGTTTTTT	CASGLAGGPATGELFF
.	TRBD2	TRBJ2-7	TRBV29-1	TGCAGCGTCACGTCAACTAGCGGGAAGACCTACGAGCAGTACTTC	CSVTSTSGKTYEQYF
.	TRBD1	TRBJ2-7	TRBV12-3/TRBV12-4	TGTGCCAGCAGGGGGACAGGATTCTACGAGCAGTACTTC	CASRGTGFYEQYF
.	.	TRBJ1-2	TRBV12-3/TRBV12-4	TGTGCCAGCAGTTTACGGAGACACTATGGCTACACCTTC	CASSLRRHYGYTF
.	.	TRBJ1-1	TRBV10-3	TGTGCCATCAGGGACACAACAGGGAGGAACACTGAAGCTTTCTTT	CAIRDTTGRNTEAFF
once	TRBD1	TRBJ2-6	TRBV29-1	TGCAGCGTCCGGACAGGTCGTGGCTCTGGGGCCAACGTCCTGACTTTC	CSVRTGRGSGANVLTF
once	.	TRBJ1-4	TRBV4-1	TGCGCCAGCAGCCAAGGGCTGGGGGGTTATGAAAAACTGTTTTTT	CASSQGLGGYEKLFF
.	TRBD2	TRBJ2-2	TRBV7-3	TGTGCCAGCAGCTCCGGACTAGCGGGAGTCACCGGGGAGCTGTTTTTT	CASSSGLAGVTGELFF
.	.	TRBJ1-2	TRBV9	TGTGCCAGCAGCGTAGACAGGATCGGCTATGGCTACACCTTC	CASSVDRIGYGYTF
.	TRBD1	TRBJ2-2	TRBV5-1	TGCGCCAGCAGCTCATGGGACAGGGGGCTGGGAGTTAACGGGGAGCTGTTTTTT	CASSSWDRGLGVNGELFF
.	.	TRBJ1-5	TRBV11-2	TGTGCCAGCAGCTTAGGACCGGGACTTAGCAATCAGCCCCAGCATTTT	CASSLGPGLSNQPQHF
.	TRBD2	TRBJ2-1	TRBV11-1	TGTGCCAGCAGCCCAATTGGCGGGAGGCCCTACAATGAGCAGTTCTTC	CASSPIGGRPYNEQFF
.	.	TRBJ1-2	TRBV4-3	TGCGCCAGCAGCCAAGAGGGGAGAAACTATGGCTACACCTTC	CASSQEGRNYGYTF
.	.	TRBJ2-5	TRBV24-1	TGTGCCACCAGTGGGGACACTAGAGAGACCCAGTACTTC	CATSGDTRETQYF
.	TRBD1	TRBJ1-5	TRBV19	TGTGCCAGTAGCCCTAGACAGGGGGCGAGCAATCAGCCCCAGCATTTT	CASSPRQGASNQPQHF
.	.	TRBJ1-2	TRBV5-1	TGCGCCAGCAGGGAAGGGGCGGCAAGCTATGGCTACACCTTC	CASREGAASYGYTF
.	TRBD2	TRBJ2-7	TRBV7-2	TGTGCCAGCAGCCCCTTACTAGCGGGAACCTACGAGCAGTACTTC	CASSPLLAGTYEQYF
.	.	TRBJ2-1	TRBV7-6	TGTGCCAGCAGCTCGCAGACTGTTGACGATGAGCAGTTCTTC	CASSSQTVDDEQFF
.	.	TRBJ1-5	TRBV6-2/TRBV6-3	TGTGCCAGCAGTTACTCTTGGCAGAGGAGCAATCAGCCCCAGCATTTT	CASSYSWQRSNQPQHF
.	.	TRBJ2-7	TRBV6-1	TGTGCCAGCAGTGAAAACACGTGGCGGGACTACGAGCAGTACTTC	CASSENTWRDYEQYF
.	.	TRBJ1-2	TRBV7-2	TGTGCCAGCAGCTTAGGACGGTGGGGATCGGATGGTAGCGACTATGGCTACACCTTC	CASSLGRWGSDGSDYGYTF
.	.	TRBJ2-1	TRBV2	TGTGCCAGCAGAAATTCGCGGGCCGACTCCTACAATGAGCAGTTCTTC	CASRNSRADSYNEQFF
.	.	TRBJ1-1	TRBV6-1	TGTGCCAGCAGTGAAAAAAGGATGAGGTCAGGGGCTGAAGCTTTCTTT	CASSEKRMRSGAEAFF
.	.	TRBJ1-1	TRBV19	TGTGCCAGTAGTAGGCGGACAGTGGGGACTGAAGCTTTCTTT	CASSRRTVGTEAFF
.	.	TRBJ1-1	TRBV5-1	TGCGCCAGCAGCCCCATCCCAGGGGTCCGGGGTGAAGCTTTCTTT	CASSPIPGVRGEAFF
.	TRBD1	TRBJ1-1	TRBV7-9	TGTGCCAGCAGCTTAGCGGCGGGACAGGGGGATGAAGCTTTCTTT	CASSLAAGQGDEAFF
.	.	TRBJ1-2	TRBV30	TGTGCCTGGAGGCCGGGACTGACTTATGGCTACACCTTC	CAWRPGLTYGYTF
.	.	TRBJ1-3	TRBV4-3	TGCGCCAGCAGCCAACGTAGGCTGGGAGGTGGAAACACCATATATTTT	CASSQRRLGGGNTIYF